This T cell receptor beta chain came from a study of blood T cell repertoires in COVID-19. The CDR3 covers 15 residues. CDR1 SGHVS and CDR2 FNYEAQ come from the germline V gene. The data were produced by immunoSEQ multiplex PCR, yet TCRdb's version contains in-frame clones alone and is incomplete. The sample contains approximately 120,000 clones, around 81% of which appear only once. This clone has just a few counts. A read error may account for a junction end that differs from germline. The chain links TRBV7-6 to TRBJ2-2, with D possibly TRBD2 on 6 matching bases. This clonotype originated in a man in his thirties or forties with COVID-19, enrolled during active disease. Sequenced sample: peripheral blood. Here the CDR3 DNA reads TGTGCCAGCAGCTTCCCTTGGCGGGGCCCCGGAGAGCTGTTTTTT. This gives the protein CASSFPWRGPGELFF.